This T cell receptor beta chain was sequenced during a study of vaccination effects on CD4 cells after COVID-19. Overall study: Sampling of a couple of convalescent patients took place 16 days and one week prior to vaccination. Study-level results: Convalescent patients were scarce in the study, and it lacked early post-infection timepoints.

This CDR3 contains 16 residues. In germline, CDR1 is LGHNA, CDR2 YSLEER. Between the trimmed V and J ends, which lost 1 base and 0 bases, there was a span of 12 bases. Before any sequencing was done, the ViraFEST assay used viral peptide pools to expand antigen-specific CD4+ T cells. An approximately 10-day culture period preceded the isolation of CD4+ T cells. The individual was infected with SARS-CoV-2 between March and December 2020, as confirmed by PCR. A few million PBMC were placed in each well, which was supplemented with approximately 10 IU/ml IL-2 and around 10 ug/ml peptides. With an HIV-1 Nef peptide pool, the negative control culture was set up. Concerning this clone itself: Its antigen is undetermined.

The data were produced by immunoSEQ multiplex PCR, yet TCRdb's version contains in-frame clones alone and is incomplete. The profile shows 63,000 or so clones, about 69% of them singletons. This TCR was sampled from a human donor who had a prior SARS-CoV-2 infection. The V call is TRBV4-3, the J call TRBJ1-1; D is perhaps TRBD1 (5 bases). Material: CD4+ T cells from PBMCs cultured with HIV peptides, obtained before COVID-19 vaccination. Subset in this sample: HIV-1 Nef peptide pool negative control/reference culture. The CDR3 reads CASSQVKRQMNTEAFF. The CDR3, as DNA: TGCGCCAGCAGCCAAGTTAAGAGACAGATGAACACTGAAGCTTTCTTT.